This entry concerns a single T cell receptor (beta chain). The source of the sample is a study of T cell responses to AZD1222 COVID-19 vaccine. Germline loops: CDR1 MNHEY, CDR2 SMNVEV (reference sequence). V was clipped by 2 bases and J by 7 bases, with 15 bases between them. This CDR3 has 14 residues. The repertoire was sequenced with immunoSEQ multiplex PCR; TCRdb's copy has only in-frame clones and lacks some. The sample lists roughly 120,000 clones, around 86% occurring once. The source was peripheral blood, collected on day 0 of AZD1222 vaccination. This chain links TRBV27 with TRBJ2-7, with a possible D match to TRBD2 (7 bases). The TCR originated in an adult in good health. For the CDR3, the DNA is TGTGCCAGCAGTTTACGGGGGGCATCTCATGAGCAGTACTTC. It is translated as CASSLRGASHEQYF.